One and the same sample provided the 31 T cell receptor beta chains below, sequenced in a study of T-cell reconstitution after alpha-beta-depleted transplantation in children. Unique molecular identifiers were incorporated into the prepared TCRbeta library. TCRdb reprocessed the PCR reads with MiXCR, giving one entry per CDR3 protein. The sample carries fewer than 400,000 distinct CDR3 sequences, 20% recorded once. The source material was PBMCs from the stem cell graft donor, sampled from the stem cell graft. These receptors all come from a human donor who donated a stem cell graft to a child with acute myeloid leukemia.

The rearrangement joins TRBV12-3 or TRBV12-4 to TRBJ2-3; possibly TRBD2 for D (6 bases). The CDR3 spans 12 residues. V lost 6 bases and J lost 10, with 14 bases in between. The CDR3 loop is CASSTGTPAQYF. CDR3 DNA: TGTGCCAGCAGCACCGGGACTCCTGCGCAGTATTTT.

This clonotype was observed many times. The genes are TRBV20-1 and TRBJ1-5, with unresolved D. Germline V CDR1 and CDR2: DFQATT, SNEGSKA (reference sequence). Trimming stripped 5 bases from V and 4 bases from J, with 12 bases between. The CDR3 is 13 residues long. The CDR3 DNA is TGCAGTGCTTCGGGAGTGATAAATCAGCCCCAGCATTTT. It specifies CSASGVINQPQHF.

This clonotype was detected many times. Here the CDR3 DNA reads TGCAGCGTGGGACTACGACGCACAGATACGCAGTATTTT. Protein sequence: CSVGLRRTDTQYF. J is TRBJ2-3 and V is TRBV29-1; 7 bases match TRBD2. The CDR3 length is 13 residues. V lost 6 bases and J lost 1; bases outside the gene matches: 4. Germline V gives CDR1 SQVTM, CDR2 ANQGSEA.

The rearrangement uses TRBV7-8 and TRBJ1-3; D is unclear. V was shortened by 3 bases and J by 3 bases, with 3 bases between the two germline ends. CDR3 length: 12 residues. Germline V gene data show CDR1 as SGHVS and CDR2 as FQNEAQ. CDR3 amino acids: CASSFNGNTIYF. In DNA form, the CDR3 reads TGTGCCAGCAGCTTTAATGGAAACACCATATATTTT.

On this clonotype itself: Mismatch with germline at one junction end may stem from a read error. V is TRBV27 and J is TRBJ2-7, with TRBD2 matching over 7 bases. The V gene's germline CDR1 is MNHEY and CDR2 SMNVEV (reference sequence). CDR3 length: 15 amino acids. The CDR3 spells CASSISAGPSYEQYF. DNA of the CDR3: TGTGCCAGCAGTATATCAGCGGGACCCTCCTACGAGCAGTACTTC.

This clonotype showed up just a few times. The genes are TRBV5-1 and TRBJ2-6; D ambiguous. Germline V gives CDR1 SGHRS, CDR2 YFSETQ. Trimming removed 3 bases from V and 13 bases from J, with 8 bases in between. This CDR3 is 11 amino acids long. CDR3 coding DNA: TGCGCCAGCAGCTCCTCTGAGGTCCTGACTTTC. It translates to CASSSSEVLTF.

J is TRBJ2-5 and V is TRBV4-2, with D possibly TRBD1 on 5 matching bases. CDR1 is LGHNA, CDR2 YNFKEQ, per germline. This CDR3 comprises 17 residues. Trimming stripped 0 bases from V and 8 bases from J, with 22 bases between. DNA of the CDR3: TGTGCCAGCAGCCAAGATCTTCAGGGTTTGAGCTCCGAAACCCAGTACTTC. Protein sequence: CASSQDLQGLSSETQYF.

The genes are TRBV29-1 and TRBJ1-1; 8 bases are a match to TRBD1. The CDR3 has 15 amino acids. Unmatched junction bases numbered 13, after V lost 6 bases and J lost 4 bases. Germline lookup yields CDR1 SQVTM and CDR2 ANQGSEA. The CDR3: CSVSTPGQGGTEAFF. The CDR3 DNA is TGCAGCGTCTCCACCCCCGGACAGGGAGGCACTGAAGCTTTCTTT.

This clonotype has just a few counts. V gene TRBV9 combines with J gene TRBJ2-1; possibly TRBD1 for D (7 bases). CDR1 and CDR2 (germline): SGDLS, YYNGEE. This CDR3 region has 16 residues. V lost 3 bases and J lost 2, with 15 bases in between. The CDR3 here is CASSGRQGGTYNEQFF. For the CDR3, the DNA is TGTGCCAGCAGCGGCCGTCAGGGGGGAACCTACAATGAGCAGTTCTTC.

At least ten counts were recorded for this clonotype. CDR3 nucleotide sequence: TGCAGCGTTGTAAACAGGGAAGAGACCCAGTACTTC. Amino acid sequence: CSVVNREETQYF. This chain connects TRBV29-1 to TRBJ2-5, with D maybe TRBD1 (6 bases). From germline, CDR1 is SQVTM and CDR2 ANQGSEA. With 4 bases removed from V and 3 bases from J, the gap between germline ends came to 9 bases. This CDR3 comprises 12 residues.

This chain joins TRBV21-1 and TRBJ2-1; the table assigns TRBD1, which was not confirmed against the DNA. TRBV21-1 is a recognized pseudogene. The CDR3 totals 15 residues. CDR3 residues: CASSKRTGCYNEQFF. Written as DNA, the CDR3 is TGTGCCAGCAGCAAGCGGACAGGTTGCTACAATGAGCAGTTCTTC.

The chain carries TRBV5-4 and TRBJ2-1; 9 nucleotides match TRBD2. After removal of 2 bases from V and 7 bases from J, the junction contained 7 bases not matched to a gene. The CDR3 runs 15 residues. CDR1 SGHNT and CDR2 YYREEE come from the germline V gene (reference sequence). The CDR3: CASSFPSGKGNEQFF. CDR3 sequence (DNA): TGTGCCAGCAGCTTCCCTAGCGGGAAGGGGAATGAGCAGTTCTTC.

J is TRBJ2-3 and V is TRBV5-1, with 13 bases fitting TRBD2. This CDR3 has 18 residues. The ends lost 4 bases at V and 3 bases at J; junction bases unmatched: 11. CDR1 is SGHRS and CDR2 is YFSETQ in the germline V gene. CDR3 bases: TGCGCCAGCAGCCGCCAATCGACTAGCGGGAGGTCTACAGATACGCAGTATTTT. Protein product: CASSRQSTSGRSTDTQYF.

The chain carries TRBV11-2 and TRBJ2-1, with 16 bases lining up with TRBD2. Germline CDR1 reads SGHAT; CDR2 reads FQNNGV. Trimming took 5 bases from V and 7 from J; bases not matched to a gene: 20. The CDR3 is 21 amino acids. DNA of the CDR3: TGTGCCAGCAGCACCACCCCCAGGGGACTAGCGGGAGGGCCTCGTGAGAATGAGCAGTTCTTC. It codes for CASSTTPRGLAGGPRENEQFF.

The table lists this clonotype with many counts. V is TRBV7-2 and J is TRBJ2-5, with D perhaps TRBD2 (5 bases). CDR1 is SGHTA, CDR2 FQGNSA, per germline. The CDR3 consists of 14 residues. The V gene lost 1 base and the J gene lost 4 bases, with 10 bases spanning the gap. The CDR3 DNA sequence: TGTGCCAGCAGCTTAGTCGGGGTGGGAGAGACCCAGTACTTC. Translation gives CASSLVGVGETQYF.

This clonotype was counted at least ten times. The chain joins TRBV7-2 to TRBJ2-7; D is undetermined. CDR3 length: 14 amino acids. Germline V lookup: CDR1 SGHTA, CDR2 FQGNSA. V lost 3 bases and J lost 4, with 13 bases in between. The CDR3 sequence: CASSFSQTVYEQYF. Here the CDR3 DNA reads TGTGCCAGCAGCTTCTCACAGACTGTATACGAGCAGTACTTC.

CDR3 protein: CASSYSRSEAFF. CDR3 in DNA: TGTGCCAGCAGTTACTCGCGCAGCGAAGCTTTCTTT. V is TRBV6-6 and J is TRBJ1-1; D not certain. CDR3 length: 12 amino acids. The germline gives CDR1 MNHNY, CDR2 SVGAGI (reference sequence). Trimming pared 0 bases from V and 8 bases from J, leaving 7 bases between.

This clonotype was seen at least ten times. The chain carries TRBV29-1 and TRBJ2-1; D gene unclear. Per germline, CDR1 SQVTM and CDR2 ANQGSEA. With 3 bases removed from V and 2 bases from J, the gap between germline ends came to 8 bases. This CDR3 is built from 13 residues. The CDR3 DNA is TGCAGCGTTGAGGGCAGAACCTACAATGAGCAGTTCTTC. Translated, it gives CSVEGRTYNEQFF.

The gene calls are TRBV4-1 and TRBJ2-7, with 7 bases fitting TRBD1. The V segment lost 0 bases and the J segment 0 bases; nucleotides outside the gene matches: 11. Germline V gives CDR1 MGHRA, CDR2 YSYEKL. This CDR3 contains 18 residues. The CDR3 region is CASSQDDLTGQISYEQYF. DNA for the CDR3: TGCGCCAGCAGCCAAGATGACCTAACGGGACAGATCTCCTACGAGCAGTACTTC.

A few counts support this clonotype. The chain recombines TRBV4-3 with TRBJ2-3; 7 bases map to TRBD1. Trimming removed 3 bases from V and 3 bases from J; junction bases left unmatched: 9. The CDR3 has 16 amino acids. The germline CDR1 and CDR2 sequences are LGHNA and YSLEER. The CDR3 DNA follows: TGCGCCAGCAGCCAGAGCTGGGACAGCAAAACAGATACGCAGTATTTT. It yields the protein CASSQSWDSKTDTQYF.

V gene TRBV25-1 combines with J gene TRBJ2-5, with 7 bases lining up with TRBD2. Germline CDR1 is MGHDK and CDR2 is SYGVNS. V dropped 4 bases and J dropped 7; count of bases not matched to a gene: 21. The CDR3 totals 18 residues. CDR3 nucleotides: TGTGCCAGCAGTGCCCAGGGCGGGAGACGGCTACCATGGGGGACCCAGTACTTC. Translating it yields CASSAQGGRRLPWGTQYF.

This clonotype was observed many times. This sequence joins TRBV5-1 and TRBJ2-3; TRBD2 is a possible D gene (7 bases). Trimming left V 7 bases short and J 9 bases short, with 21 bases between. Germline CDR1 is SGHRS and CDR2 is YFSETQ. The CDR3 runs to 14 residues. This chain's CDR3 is CASGLGGSQITQYF. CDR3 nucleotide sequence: TGCGCCAGCGGACTAGGGGGGAGCCAGATAACGCAGTATTTT.

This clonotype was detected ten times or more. CDR3 DNA sequence: TGCAGTGCCCCGGCCGGGATAAGAACCTACGAGCAGTACTTC. Residues: CSAPAGIRTYEQYF. This chain links TRBV20-1 with TRBJ2-7; perhaps TRBD2 as D (5 bases). CDR3 length: 14 residues. Germline V gives CDR1 DFQATT, CDR2 SNEGSKA (reference sequence). The V end was cut by 6 bases, the J end by 2 bases, with 17 bases between.

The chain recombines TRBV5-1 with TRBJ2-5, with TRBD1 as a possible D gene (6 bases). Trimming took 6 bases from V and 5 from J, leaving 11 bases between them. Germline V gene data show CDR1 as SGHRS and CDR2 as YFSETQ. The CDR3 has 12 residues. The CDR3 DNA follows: TGCGCCAGCACCCAGGGGCGGGAGACCCAGTACTTC. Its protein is CASTQGRETQYF.

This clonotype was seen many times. The CDR3 DNA sequence: TGCGCCAGCAGCCAGGACTACCTCTCTGGGGCCAACGTCCTGACTTTC. Amino acids: CASSQDYLSGANVLTF. The chain has TRBV4-3 and TRBJ2-6; weak D call: TRBD2 (6 bases). Between the trimmed V and J ends, which lost 3 bases and 0 bases, there was a span of 9 bases. CDR1 and CDR2 from the germline V gene are LGHNA and YSLEER. This CDR3 has 16 amino acids.

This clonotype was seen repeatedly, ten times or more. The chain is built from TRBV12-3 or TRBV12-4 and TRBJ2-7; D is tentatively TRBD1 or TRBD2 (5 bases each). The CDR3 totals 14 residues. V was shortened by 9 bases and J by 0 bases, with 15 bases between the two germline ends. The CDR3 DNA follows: TGTGCCAGTGGAGTTGGGGGATCCTCCTACGAGCAGTACTTC. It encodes CASGVGGSSYEQYF.

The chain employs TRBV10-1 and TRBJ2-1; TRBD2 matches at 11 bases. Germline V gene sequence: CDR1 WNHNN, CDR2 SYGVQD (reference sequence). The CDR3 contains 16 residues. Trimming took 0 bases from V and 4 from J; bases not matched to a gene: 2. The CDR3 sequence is CASSESRTSGYNEQFF. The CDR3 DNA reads TGCGCCAGCAGTGAGTCGAGGACTAGCGGGTACAATGAGCAGTTCTTC.

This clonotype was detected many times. The CDR3 spells CSVERGRAADYGSYNEQFF. The CDR3 region has the DNA TGCAGCGTTGAAAGGGGCCGAGCAGCCGACTACGGCTCCTACAATGAGCAGTTCTTC. This chain links TRBV29-1 with TRBJ2-1; D is perhaps TRBD1 or TRBD2 (5 bases each). V was trimmed by 2 bases and J by 0 bases, leaving 23 bases between them. The CDR3 is 19 amino acids. Germline CDR1 is SQVTM and CDR2 is ANQGSEA.

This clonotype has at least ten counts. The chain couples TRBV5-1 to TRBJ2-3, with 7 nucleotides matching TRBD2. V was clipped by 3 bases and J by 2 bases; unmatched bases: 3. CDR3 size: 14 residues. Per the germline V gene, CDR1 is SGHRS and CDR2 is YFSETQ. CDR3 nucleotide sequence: TGCGCCAGCAGCTCCGGGACTATCACAGATACGCAGTATTTT. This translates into CASSSGTITDTQYF. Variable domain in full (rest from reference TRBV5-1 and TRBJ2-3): KAGVTQTPRYLIKTRGQQVTLSCSPISGHRSVSWYQQTPGQGLQFLFEYFSETQRNKGNFPGRFSGRQFSNSRSEMNVSTLELGDSALYLCASSSGTITDTQYFGPGTRLTVL.

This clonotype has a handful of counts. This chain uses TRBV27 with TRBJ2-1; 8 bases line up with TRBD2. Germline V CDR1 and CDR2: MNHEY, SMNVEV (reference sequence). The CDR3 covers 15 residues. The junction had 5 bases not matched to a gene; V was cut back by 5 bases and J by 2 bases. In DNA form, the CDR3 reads TGTGCCAGCAGTCCCAGCGGGAGCGCCTACAATGAGCAGTTCTTC. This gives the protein CASSPSGSAYNEQFF.

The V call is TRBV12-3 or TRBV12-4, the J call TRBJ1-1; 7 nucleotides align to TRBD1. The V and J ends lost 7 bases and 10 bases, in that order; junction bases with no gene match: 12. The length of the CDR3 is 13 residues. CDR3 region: CASTETGRSGAFF. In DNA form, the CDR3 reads TGTGCCAGCACCGAGACAGGGCGATCGGGAGCTTTCTTT.